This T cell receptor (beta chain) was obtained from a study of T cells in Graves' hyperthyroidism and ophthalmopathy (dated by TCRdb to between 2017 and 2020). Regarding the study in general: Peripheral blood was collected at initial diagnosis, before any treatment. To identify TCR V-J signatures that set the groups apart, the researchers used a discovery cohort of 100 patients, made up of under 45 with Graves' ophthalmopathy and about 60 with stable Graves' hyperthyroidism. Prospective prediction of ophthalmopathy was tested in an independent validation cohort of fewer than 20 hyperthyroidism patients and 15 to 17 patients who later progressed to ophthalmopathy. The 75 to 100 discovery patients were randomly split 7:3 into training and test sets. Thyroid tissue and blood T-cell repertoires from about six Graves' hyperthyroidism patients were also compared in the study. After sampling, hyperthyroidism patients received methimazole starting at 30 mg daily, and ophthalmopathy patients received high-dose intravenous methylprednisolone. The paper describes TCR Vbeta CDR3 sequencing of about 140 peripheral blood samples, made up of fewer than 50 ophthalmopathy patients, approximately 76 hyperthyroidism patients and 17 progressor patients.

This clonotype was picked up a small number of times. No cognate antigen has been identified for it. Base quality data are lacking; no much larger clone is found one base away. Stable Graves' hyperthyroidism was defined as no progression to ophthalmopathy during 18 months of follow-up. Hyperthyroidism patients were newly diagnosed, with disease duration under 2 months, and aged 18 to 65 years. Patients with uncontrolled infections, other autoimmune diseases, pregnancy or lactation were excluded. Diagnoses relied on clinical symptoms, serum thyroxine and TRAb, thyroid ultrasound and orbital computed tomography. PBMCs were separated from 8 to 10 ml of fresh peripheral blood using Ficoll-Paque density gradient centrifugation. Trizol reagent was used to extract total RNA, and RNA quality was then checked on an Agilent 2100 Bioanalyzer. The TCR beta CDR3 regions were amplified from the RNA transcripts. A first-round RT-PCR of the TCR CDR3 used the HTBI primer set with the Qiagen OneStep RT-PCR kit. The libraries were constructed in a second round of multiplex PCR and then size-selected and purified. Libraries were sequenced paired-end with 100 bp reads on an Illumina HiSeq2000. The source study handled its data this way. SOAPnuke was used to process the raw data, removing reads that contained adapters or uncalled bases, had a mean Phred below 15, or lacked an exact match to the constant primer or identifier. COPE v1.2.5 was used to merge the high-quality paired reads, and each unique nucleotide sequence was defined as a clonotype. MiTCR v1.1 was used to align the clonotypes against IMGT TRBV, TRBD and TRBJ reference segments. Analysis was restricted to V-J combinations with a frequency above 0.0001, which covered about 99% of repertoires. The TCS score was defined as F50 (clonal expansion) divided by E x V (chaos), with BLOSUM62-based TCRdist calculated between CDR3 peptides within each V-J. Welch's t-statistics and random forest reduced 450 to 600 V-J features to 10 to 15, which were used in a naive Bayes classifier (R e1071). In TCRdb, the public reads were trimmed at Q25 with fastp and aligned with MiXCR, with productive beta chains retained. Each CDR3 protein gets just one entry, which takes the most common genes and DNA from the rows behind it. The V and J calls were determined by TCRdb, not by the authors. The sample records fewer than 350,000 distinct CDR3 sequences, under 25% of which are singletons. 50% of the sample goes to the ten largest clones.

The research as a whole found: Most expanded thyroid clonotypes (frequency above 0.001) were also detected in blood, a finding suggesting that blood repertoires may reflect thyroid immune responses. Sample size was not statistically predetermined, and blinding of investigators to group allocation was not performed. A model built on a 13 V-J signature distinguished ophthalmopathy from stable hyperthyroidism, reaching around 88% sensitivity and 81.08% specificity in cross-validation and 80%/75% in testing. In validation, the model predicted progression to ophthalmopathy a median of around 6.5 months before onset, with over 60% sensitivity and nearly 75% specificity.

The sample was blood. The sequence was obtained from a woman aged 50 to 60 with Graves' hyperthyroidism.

The bases are TGTGCCATCAGTGAGTCGGGCGGGAGGGCTGTTGAGCAGTTCTTC. Its amino acids are CAISESGGRAVEQFF. The chain employs TRBV10-3 and TRBJ2-1; TRBD2 lines up with 9 middle nucleotides. Its CDR3 holds 15 amino acids, cysteine through phenylalanine. The only DNA kept is the CDR3, 45 bases in frame from the first base. Here V drops 0 bases and J drops 9 bases, and the junction holds 6 bases not matched to any gene. CDR1 ENHRY and CDR2 SYGVKD are derived from the germline V gene.